This T cell receptor beta chain was sequenced for a study of cytomegalovirus exposure and HLA in healthy donors. The study, taken as a whole, reports: Over 150 TCR beta chains were listed as cytomegalovirus-associated. Presence/absence analyses supposed approximately even sequencing depth among donors.

This clone was seen just once. Its antigen remains unknown. The PCR was carried out with 60 Vbeta primers and 13 Jbeta primers. Here immunoSEQ multiplex PCR was the method, and the copy in TCRdb shows in-frame clones only, minus some. This table has 140,000 or so clones, more than 70% appearing once. Sequencing used PBMCs. The source is a woman between 35 and 50 years old in good health and CMV-seronegative.

The CDR3 DNA sequence: TGCAGCGTTGGGAAGGGACTAGCGGGAATAGGGAATGAGCAGTTCTTC. It specifies CSVGKGLAGIGNEQFF. The chain carries TRBV29-1 and TRBJ2-1, with 13 positions matching TRBD2. This CDR3 comprises 16 residues. V was pared by 4 bases and J by 7 bases, with 10 bases of the junction left unmatched. The germline gives CDR1 SQVTM, CDR2 ANQGSEA.